This T cell receptor (beta chain) was captured in a study of TIL therapy for anti-PD-1-resistant metastatic lung cancer. In the study overall: Patients had a median age of 54 years (range roughly 35-80). Most patients had lung adenocarcinoma.

From germline, CDR1 is MGHRA and CDR2 YSYEKL. This CDR3 has 14 residues. The germline V and J ends were trimmed by 0 bases and 7 bases, with 12 bases remaining between them. Sequencing used immunoSEQ v3. Data came from immunoSEQ multiplex PCR; TCRdb stores just in-frame clones and leaves some out. The sample includes approximately 11,000 clones, about 61% of them seen just once. Time point denoted: pre-treatment sample, taken before nivolumab and TIL therapy. The tumor samples were excised metastases, mostly pleural nodules or supraclavicular lymph nodes. Tumors were harvested before any PD-1/PD-L1 blockade. Stage 4 NSCLC adults joined between 2017 and January 2020.

The TCR sequence derives from a person aged 25 to 80 with non-small cell lung cancer. The sequencing here drew on tumor tissue, taken at baseline. The chain uses TRBV4-1 and TRBJ2-5; D is unresolved. The CDR3 protein is CASSQDRTSATQYF. The CDR3 DNA sequence: TGCGCCAGCAGCCAAGATCGGACGTCCGCGACCCAGTACTTC.